These 11 T cell receptor beta chains originate from one sample sequenced in a study of blood T cell repertoires in COVID-19 (dated by TCRdb to 2019 to 2021). Library preparation was by the immunoSEQ multiplex PCR assay. In its TCRdb copy, this immuneACCESS table keeps in-frame sequences only and misses some clones. Where compared with another copy, unresolved V genes explain less than half of these, and the others have no known cause. The sample table lists under 250,000 clones, 83% of them with a count of one. 2.6% of the sample is held by the ten biggest clonotypes. The sample comprised peripheral blood. The origin of the receptors is a woman between 70 and 85 years old with active or convalescent COVID-19.

The chain combines TRBV6-6 with TRBJ1-5; perhaps TRBD1 as D (5 bases). The CDR3 runs to 15 residues. V was pared by 2 bases and J by 0 bases, with 8 bases between. Per the germline V gene, CDR1 is MNHNY and CDR2 is SVGAGI (reference sequence). CDR3: CASSYDSDSNQPQHF. DNA for the CDR3: TGTGCCAGCAGTTACGACAGCGATAGCAATCAGCCCCAGCATTTT.

The gene calls are TRBV9 and TRBJ1-2; 10 nucleotides line up with TRBD1. The trim removed 4 bases at V and 3 bases at J, leaving 9 bases unmatched. The CDR3 has 16 amino acids. Germline CDR1 is SGDLS and CDR2 is YYNGEE. CDR3 region: CASSLTVGTGDYGYTF. For the CDR3, the DNA is TGTGCCAGCAGCCTAACGGTAGGGACAGGGGACTATGGCTACACCTTC.

The chain uses TRBV24-1 and TRBJ2-7, with 10 bases lining up with TRBD2. With 9 bases clipped from V and 0 bases from J, the junction kept 13 bases outside the gene matches. Germline CDR1 reads KGHDR; CDR2 reads SFDVKD. The CDR3 is 17 amino acids. The CDR3 coding sequence is TGTGCCACCTCTCCCCCGGCTAGCGGGAGATACTCCTACGAGCAGTACTTC. As protein: CATSPPASGRYSYEQYF.

The CDR3 spells CASREQKPLNNSPLHF. CDR3 sequence (DNA): TGTGCCAGCAGGGAACAGAAACCCTTAAATAATTCACCCCTCCACTTT. V gene TRBV27 combines with J gene TRBJ1-6; no clear D gene. Germline CDR1 is MNHEY and CDR2 is SMNVEV (reference sequence). The ends were cut back, 6 bases at V and 5 bases at J, with 17 bases in the middle. This CDR3 comprises 16 residues.

CDR3 region: CASSLTSGAYNEQFF. The DNA of the CDR3 is TGCGCCAGCAGCTTGACTAGCGGGGCATACAATGAGCAGTTCTTC. This chain connects TRBV5-1 to TRBJ2-1; 10 nucleotides agree with TRBD2. V lost 1 base to trimming and J lost 4 bases; unmatched junction nucleotides: 2. The CDR3 has 15 residues. CDR1 and CDR2 from the germline V gene are SGHRS and YFSETQ.

This clone was found a few times. The same CDR3 can be traced to other DNA sequences in this sample. This chain uses TRBV12-3 or TRBV12-4 with TRBJ1-2; D remains ambiguous. The CDR3 has 12 residues. V was trimmed by 5 bases and J by 3 bases, leaving 7 bases between them. CDR3 protein: CASSPGDYGYTF. CDR3 coding DNA: TGTGCCAGCAGTCCCGGGGACTATGGCTACACCTTC.

This clone has just a few counts. The J gene is TRBJ2-7, the V gene TRBV11-3, with a tentative D call TRBD2 (6 bases). The CDR3 totals 15 residues. Per the germline V gene, CDR1 is SGHNT and CDR2 is YENEEA. The V end lost 1 base, the J end lost 1 base, and 11 bases lay between the germline ends. The CDR3 nucleotides are TGTGCCAGCAGCTTAGGGAGGGGACTTTCCTACGAGCAGTACTTC. Protein sequence: CASSLGRGLSYEQYF.

The V call is TRBV28, the J call TRBJ2-1; 7 positions match TRBD1. CDR3 length equals 13 residues. Trimming took 7 bases from V and 6 from J; bases not matched to a gene: 6. Germline loops: CDR1 MDHEN, CDR2 SYDVKM. The CDR3 DNA follows: TGTGCCAGCAACTCGGGACAGATCAATGAGCAGTTCTTC. This sequence encodes CASNSGQINEQFF.

CDR3 DNA: TGTGCCAGCGCACAGGGCCAAGAGACCCAGTACTTC. Translation: CASAQGQETQYF. V usage is TRBV5-4 and J usage is TRBJ2-5, with a possible D match to TRBD1 (6 bases). Deletions cut 7 bases from V and 1 base from J, with 8 bases between. Per the germline V gene, CDR1 is SGHNT and CDR2 is YYREEE (reference sequence). The CDR3 length is 12 residues.

This rearrangement joins TRBV5-1 to TRBJ2-2, with a possible D match to TRBD2 (6 bases). Trimming stripped 7 bases from V and 5 bases from J, with 21 bases between. This CDR3 is 16 amino acids long. Germline V gene data show CDR1 as SGHRS and CDR2 as YFSETQ. Written as DNA, the CDR3 is TGCGCCAGCGGTATACGGGACTCCCTTCAGACCGGGGAGCTGTTTTTT. It encodes CASGIRDSLQTGELFF.

This clone was counted once. The gene calls are TRBV3-1 (or the pseudogene TRBV3-2) and TRBJ1-1; possible D gene TRBD1, 5 bases. The CDR3 sequence is 12 residues long. Germline assignment: CDR1 LGHDT and CDR2 YNNKEL (reference sequence). Between the trimmed V and J ends, which lost 4 bases and 10 bases, there was a span of 13 bases. The CDR3 DNA follows: TGTGCCAGCAGCCTCCATGGGGGGGGAGCTTTCTTT. This translates into CASSLHGGGAFF.